This T cell receptor (beta chain) derives from a study of T cells in Graves' hyperthyroidism and ophthalmopathy. Across the whole study: Staff took peripheral blood when the initial diagnosis was made, before any treatment began.

This CDR3 is built from 11 residues. Germline CDR1 is DFQATT and CDR2 is SNEGSKA (reference sequence). There were TCR beta CDR3 regions amplified from RNA transcripts. In the first-round RT-PCR of the TCR CDR3, the HTBI primer set was used. TCRdb re-analysed the multiplex PCR reads in MiXCR, keeping a single row per CDR3 protein. The profile shows around 280,000 distinct CDR3 sequences, roughly 15% of them singletons. Regarding the study as a whole: Most clonotypes expanded in thyroid above 0.001 were likewise present in blood.

There are many counts of this clonotype. Its antigen is unknown. The rearrangement uses TRBV20-1 and TRBJ2-7; TRBD2 agrees at 7 bases. The sequenced sample was blood. This clonotype originated in a woman in her twenties or thirties with Graves' hyperthyroidism that later progressed to Graves' ophthalmopathy. In DNA, the CDR3 is TGCAAGGCTAGCGGAGAGTACGAGCAGTACTTC. It is translated as CKASGEYEQYF.